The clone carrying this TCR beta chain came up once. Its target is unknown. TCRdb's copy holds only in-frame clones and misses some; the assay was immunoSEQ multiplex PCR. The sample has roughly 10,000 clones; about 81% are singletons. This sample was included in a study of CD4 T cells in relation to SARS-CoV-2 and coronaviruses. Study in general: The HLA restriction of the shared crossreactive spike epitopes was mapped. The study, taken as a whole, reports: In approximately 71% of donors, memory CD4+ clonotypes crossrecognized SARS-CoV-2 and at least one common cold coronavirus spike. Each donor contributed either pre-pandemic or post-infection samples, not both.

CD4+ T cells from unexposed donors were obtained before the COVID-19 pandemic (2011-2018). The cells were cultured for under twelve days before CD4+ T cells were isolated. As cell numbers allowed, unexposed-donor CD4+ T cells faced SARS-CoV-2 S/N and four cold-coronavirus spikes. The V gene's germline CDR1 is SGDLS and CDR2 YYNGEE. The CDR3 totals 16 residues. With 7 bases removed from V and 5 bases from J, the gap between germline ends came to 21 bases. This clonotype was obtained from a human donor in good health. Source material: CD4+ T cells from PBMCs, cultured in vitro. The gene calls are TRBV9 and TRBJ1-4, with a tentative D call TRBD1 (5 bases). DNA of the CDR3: TGTGCCAGCGGTCTTAGTCAGGGCGGGGTAAATGAAAAACTGTTTTTT. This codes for CASGLSQGGVNEKLFF. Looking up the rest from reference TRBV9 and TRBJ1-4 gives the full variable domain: DSGVTQTPKHLITATGQRVTLRCSPRSGDLSVYWYQQSLDQGLQFLIQYYNGEERAKGNILERFSAQQFPDLHSELNLSSLELGDSALYFCASGLSQGGVNEKLFFGSGTQLSVL.